The clone carrying this T cell receptor (beta chain) was counted at least ten times. As yet, its antigen is unknown. The data belong to a study of response to subunit inactivated influenza vaccine. V was pared by 4 bases and J by 2 bases, with 16 bases between. CDR1 is SGHRS and CDR2 is YFSETQ in the germline V gene. This CDR3 has 16 residues. Study-wide results and caveats: It was suggested by the authors that few new T cells are recruited by each seasonal influenza vaccination.

One entry per CDR3 protein, called by TCRdb with MiXCR from the RT-PCR reads. The data contain 400,000 to 650,000 distinct CDR3 sequences, approximately 7.3% of them singletons. The gene calls are TRBV5-1 and TRBJ2-1, with D possibly called TRBD1 or TRBD2 (5 bases each). The input for sequencing was PBMCs from blood, taken 23 months after vaccination. The TCR originated in a man between 50 and 69 years old who received an inactivated influenza vaccine. CDR3 bases: TGCGCCAGCAGCGATCAGGGATGGGGACCCTACAATGAGCAGTTCTTC. This encodes CASSDQGWGPYNEQFF.